The next 20 T cell receptor beta chains were all read from a single sample in a study of T cell repertoires in aging, cancer and after chemotherapy. TRB rearrangements spanning V, D and J were amplified using mixed TRB-A/B primers. From the multiplex PCR reads, TCRdb called clonotypes with MiXCR, one entry per CDR3 protein. The table records about 1,900 distinct CDR3 sequences, around 19% of them present only once. Peripheral blood genomic DNA, not sorted cells or RNA, was the template. The specimen was blood. These receptors were collected from a human donor with a solid tumor.

The chain has TRBV11-1 and TRBJ2-1; 8 positions agree with TRBD1. Germline CDR1 and CDR2: SGHAT and FQDESV (reference sequence). The CDR3 sequence is 13 residues long. V gave up 1 base and J gave up 7 bases; unmatched junction bases: 0. The CDR3 DNA follows: TGTGCCAGCAGCTTAGACAGGGGGAATGAGCAGTTCTTC. This sequence encodes CASSLDRGNEQFF.

In this sample, this clonotype is medium-sized. The J gene is TRBJ2-3, the V gene TRBV7-3, with D tentatively TRBD1 (6 bases). CDR1 is SGHTA, CDR2 FQGTGA, per germline. This CDR3 is 14 amino acids long. V was shortened by 4 bases and J by 5 bases, with 13 bases between the two germline ends. CDR3 amino acids: CASSSNRVGDTQYF. CDR3 bases: TGTGCCAGCAGCTCTAACAGGGTAGGAGATACGCAGTATTTT.

The rearrangement uses TRBV5-6 and TRBJ1-6; D is uncertain. V lost 2 bases and J 3 bases, leaving 15 bases between the germline ends. The CDR3 extends over 17 amino acids. Germline CDR1 reads SGHDT; CDR2 reads YYEEEE. The chain's CDR3 is CASSFVPTRSYNSPLHF. CDR3 coding DNA: TGTGCCAGCAGCTTTGTCCCGACACGCAGCTATAATTCACCCCTCCACTTT.

The rearrangement links TRBV20-1 to TRBJ1-6; D possibly corresponds to TRBD1 (6 bases). Per germline, CDR1 DFQATT and CDR2 SNEGSKA (reference sequence). V was cut by 0 bases and J by 6 bases, with 9 bases left in between. This CDR3 comprises 14 residues. The CDR3 sequence is CSARDQGGNSPLHF. The CDR3 DNA reads TGCAGTGCTAGAGATCAAGGGGGTAATTCACCCCTCCACTTT.

This sequence joins TRBV5-6 and TRBJ1-4; D ambiguous. The CDR3 covers 13 residues. Trimming removed 5 bases at V and 8 bases at J, with 13 bases between. The germline V gene has CDR1 SGHDT and CDR2 YYEEEE. CDR3 in amino acids: CASSSLSPEKLFF. The CDR3 region has the DNA TGTGCCAGCAGTTCCCTAAGCCCGGAAAAACTGTTTTTT.

This clonotype is classed as medium-sized. V usage is TRBV4-2 and J usage is TRBJ2-7; D is unclear. Germline values: CDR1 LGHNA, CDR2 YNFKEQ. Trimming removed 11 bases at V and 3 bases at J, with 11 bases between. The CDR3 totals 11 residues. The CDR3 is CAVGTGYEQYF. The CDR3 coding sequence is TGTGCCGTAGGAACTGGCTACGAGCAGTACTTC.

By share, this clonotype ranks as medium-sized. The chain recombines TRBV6-5 with TRBJ1-6, with D possibly TRBD1 on 5 matching bases. The V end was cut by 2 bases, the J end by 7 bases, with 9 bases between. The CDR3 is 14 amino acids. Germline loops: CDR1 MNHEY, CDR2 SVGAGI. The CDR3 reads CASSYGRVNSPLHF. The CDR3, as DNA: TGTGCCAGCAGTTACGGCAGGGTCAATTCACCCCTCCACTTT.

By share of the sample, this clonotype is medium-sized. The V call is TRBV5-1, the J call TRBJ1-2; possible D gene TRBD1, 5 bases. This CDR3 has 15 residues. Germline V lookup: CDR1 SGHRS, CDR2 YFSETQ. The V and J ends lost 4 bases and 3 bases respectively, with 16 bases between them. CDR3 loop: CASSGAGGSDYGYTF. The DNA of the CDR3 is TGCGCCAGCAGCGGGGCGGGGGGATCGGACTATGGCTACACCTTC. The full variable domain, rest sourced from reference TRBV5-1 and TRBJ1-2, is KAGVTQTPRYLIKTRGQQVTLSCSPISGHRSVSWYQQTPGQGLQFLFEYFSETQRNKGNFPGRFSGRQFSNSRSEMNVSTLELGDSALYLCASSGAGGSDYGYTFGSGTRLTVV.

The rearrangement uses TRBV5-1 and TRBJ2-5; 8 nucleotides match TRBD2. Germline loops: CDR1 SGHRS, CDR2 YFSETQ. The length of the CDR3 is 14 residues. The ends lost 1 base at V and 5 bases at J; junction bases unmatched: 4. The CDR3 spells CASSLTGGHETQYF. Written as DNA, the CDR3 is TGCGCCAGCAGCTTGACGGGGGGGCACGAGACCCAGTACTTC.

CDR3 sequence reads: CASSQEGQGGNTIYF. CDR3 DNA sequence: TGCGCCAGCAGCCAAGAGGGACAGGGGGGAAACACCATATATTTT. The chain links TRBV4-1 to TRBJ1-3; TRBD1 agrees at 10 bases. Germline V lookup: CDR1 MGHRA, CDR2 YSYEKL. This CDR3 spans 15 amino acids. The ends lost 0 bases at V and 4 bases at J; junction bases unmatched: 0.

This sequence joins TRBV10-1 and TRBJ2-3; TRBD2 is a possible D gene (7 bases). The V end lost 8 bases, the J end lost 0 bases, and 12 bases lay between the germline ends. The germline CDR1 and CDR2 sequences are WNHNN and SYGVQD (reference sequence). This CDR3 has 14 residues. CDR3 amino acids: CASRGAESTDTQYF. CDR3 bases: TGCGCCAGCCGGGGGGCAGAAAGCACAGATACGCAGTATTTT.

By share of the sample, this clonotype is medium-sized. The rearrangement joins TRBV20-1 to TRBJ2-2; D is ambiguous. CDR1 DFQATT and CDR2 SNEGSKA come from the germline V gene (reference sequence). The CDR3 spans 15 residues. V dropped 0 bases and J dropped 1 base, with 9 bases sitting between them. The CDR3 reads CSARDRRLNTGELFF. The CDR3 DNA follows: TGCAGTGCTAGAGATCGCCGTTTGAACACCGGGGAGCTGTTTTTT.

The chain links TRBV7-2 to TRBJ2-1, with D possibly matching TRBD2 (5 bases). The CDR3 runs 13 residues. Germline V gene sequence: CDR1 SGHTA, CDR2 FQGNSA. Trimming removed 6 bases from V and 6 bases from J, with 12 bases in between. The CDR3 loop is CASSSSFSNEQFF. The CDR3, as DNA: TGTGCCAGCAGTTCTAGCTTCAGCAATGAGCAGTTCTTC.

Within the sample, this clonotype is medium-sized. The chain employs TRBV6-5 and TRBJ2-1, with 8 bases identical to TRBD2. The germline CDR1 and CDR2 sequences are MNHEY and SVGAGI. Trimming took 2 bases from V and 1 from J; bases not matched to a gene: 13. This CDR3 comprises 19 residues. The CDR3 DNA is TGTGCCAGCAGTTACAGGGGTCCGCGACTAGCGACTTCCTACAATGAGCAGTTCTTC. Protein sequence: CASSYRGPRLATSYNEQFF.

This clonotype was counted a few times. The rearrangement uses TRBV10-3 and TRBJ1-1; TRBD1 matches at 8 bases. V gave up 4 bases and J gave up 1 base; unmatched junction bases: 2. This CDR3 contains 14 residues. Germline V gene sequence: CDR1 ENHRY, CDR2 SYGVKD. The CDR3 DNA reads as TGTGCCATCAGTGGCCAGGGGGCGAACACTGAAGCTTTCTTT. Translating it yields CAISGQGANTEAFF.

This clonotype is labeled as medium-sized. The chain uses TRBV20-1 and TRBJ1-2; D gene unclear. The CDR3 consists of 10 residues. Trimming removed 2 bases from V and 8 bases from J, with 6 bases in between. Germline CDR1 is DFQATT and CDR2 is SNEGSKA (reference sequence). The CDR3 loop is CSARRAGYTF. In DNA, the CDR3 is TGCAGTGCTAGAAGGGCCGGCTACACCTTC.

This clonotype is categorized as medium-sized. This rearrangement joins TRBV10-3 to TRBJ2-7; 8 nucleotides line up with TRBD1. Trimming cost V 9 bases and J 4 bases; bases outside gene matches: 11. Germline V lookup: CDR1 ENHRY, CDR2 SYGVKD. The CDR3 has 14 amino acids. CDR3 protein: CAIGQGAFVYEQYF. The CDR3 nucleotides read TGTGCCATTGGTCAGGGGGCCTTCGTTTACGAGCAGTACTTC.

Concerning this clonotype: A much more abundant neighbour one base away suggests this may be a read error. This CDR3 is missing its conserved last phenylalanine or tryptophan, likely due to a read error. The V gene is TRBV20-1, the J gene TRBJ2-7; the D gene is possibly TRBD1 (6 bases). This CDR3 contains 14 residues. Germline V gene lookup returns CDR1 DFQATT and CDR2 SNEGSKA (reference sequence). Deletions cut 5 bases from V and 0 bases from J, with 14 bases between. CDR3 bases: TGCAGTGCTCCCGGGACACTCAGCTCCTACGAGCAGTACTTA. Translating gives CSAPGTLSSYEQYL.

By sample fraction, this clonotype is large (0.1 to 1%). The rearrangement joins TRBV20-1 to TRBJ2-3; 14 bases are shared with TRBD2. The CDR3 contains 16 residues. J was trimmed by 1 base and V by 6 bases; bases with no gene match: 6. CDR1 and CDR2 (germline): DFQATT, SNEGSKA (reference sequence). CDR3 bases: TGCAGTGCCACTGGGACTAGCGGGGGTGGCACAGATACGCAGTATTTT. Protein: CSATGTSGGGTDTQYF.

CDR3 region: CATKYSNTGELFF. CDR3 coding DNA: TGTGCCACGAAATACTCGAACACCGGGGAGCTGTTTTTT. This chain connects TRBV24-1 to TRBJ2-2; D not certain. This CDR3 comprises 13 residues. Trimming removed 10 bases from V and 0 bases from J, with 8 bases in between. The germline V gene has CDR1 KGHDR and CDR2 SFDVKD.